These 2 T cell receptor beta chains came from one sample sequenced in a study of identical twins. In TCRdb, the 5' RACE reads were re-called with MiXCR into one record per CDR3 protein. The sample consists of fewer than 550,000 distinct CDR3 sequences, roughly 15% of them appearing once. The same sample was also studied in work on yellow fever vaccine responses in identical twins.

The source material was CD4+ T cells sorted from blood. The receptor set was obtained from a woman between 18 and 30 years old in good health.

This chain uses TRBV3-1 with TRBJ2-2; D may be TRBD1 (6 bases). CDR1 LGHDT and CDR2 YNNKEL come from the germline V gene (reference sequence). The CDR3 is 17 residues long. V dropped 0 bases and J dropped 1 base, with 12 bases sitting between them. CDR3 in DNA: TGTGCCAGCAGCCAAGATATACAGGGTTTGAACACCGGGGAGCTGTTTTTT. Its translation: CASSQDIQGLNTGELFF.

This clonotype has a handful of counts. This CDR3 reads CSASIAGTYEQYV. The CDR3 bases are TGCAGTGCCAGTATAGCGGGGACCTACGAGCAGTACGTC. The chain carries TRBV20-1 and TRBJ2-7; TRBD2 aligns across 8 bases. CDR1 and CDR2 (germline): DFQATT, SNEGSKA (reference sequence). The V and J ends lost 6 bases and 2 bases, in that order; junction bases with no gene match: 6. The CDR3 loop spans 13 amino acids.